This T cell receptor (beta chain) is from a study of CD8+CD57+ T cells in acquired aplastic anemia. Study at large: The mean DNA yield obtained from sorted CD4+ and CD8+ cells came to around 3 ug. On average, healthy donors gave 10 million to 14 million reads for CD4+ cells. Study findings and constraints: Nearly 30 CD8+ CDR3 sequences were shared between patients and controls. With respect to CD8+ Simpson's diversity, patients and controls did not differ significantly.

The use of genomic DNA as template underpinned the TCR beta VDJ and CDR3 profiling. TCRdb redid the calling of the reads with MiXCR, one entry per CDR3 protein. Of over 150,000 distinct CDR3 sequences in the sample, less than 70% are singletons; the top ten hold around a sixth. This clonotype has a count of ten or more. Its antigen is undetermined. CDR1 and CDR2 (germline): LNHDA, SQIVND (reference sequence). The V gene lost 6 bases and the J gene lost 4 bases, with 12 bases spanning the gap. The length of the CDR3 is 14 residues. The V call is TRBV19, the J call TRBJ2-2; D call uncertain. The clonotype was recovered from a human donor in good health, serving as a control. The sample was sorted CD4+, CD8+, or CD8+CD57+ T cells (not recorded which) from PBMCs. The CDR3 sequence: CASRLKGSTGELFF. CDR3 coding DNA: TGTGCCAGTAGGTTAAAGGGAAGCACCGGGGAGCTGTTTTTT.